This T cell receptor (beta chain) comes out of a study of cytomegalovirus exposure and HLA in healthy donors. Germline V lookup: CDR1 SGHRS, CDR2 YFSETQ. The length of the CDR3 is 17 residues. Trimming at V came to 0 bases and at J to 7 bases, leaving 14 bases not matched to a gene. Remarks on this clone: Its antigen is unidentified.

In the PCR, 60 Vbeta and 13 Jbeta primers were used. Sequencing used immunoSEQ multiplex PCR; TCRdb keeps in-frame clones, though not all of them. The profile shows 50,000 to 65,000 clones, 82% of them singletons. Study-wide results and limits: Follow-up analysis later connected one missense variant in DCLRE1C with trimming of TCR beta V- and J-genes. Researchers catalogued approximately 170 TCR beta chains as cytomegalovirus-associated. In a later analysis, the majority of CMV-associated beta chains seemingly showed HLA restriction.

This chain links TRBV5-1 with TRBJ1-1; 8 bases line up with TRBD1. This sequence originates from a young woman in good health and CMV-seronegative. Sequenced material: PBMCs. CDR3 coding DNA: TGCGCCAGCAGCTTGGGAGACAGGGGCAAATGGGAGAATGAAGCTTTCTTT. This translates into CASSLGDRGKWENEAFF. Together with reference TRBV5-1 and TRBJ1-1, the CDR3 gives the full variable domain: KAGVTQTPRYLIKTRGQQVTLSCSPISGHRSVSWYQQTPGQGLQFLFEYFSETQRNKGNFPGRFSGRQFSNSRSEMNVSTLELGDSALYLCASSLGDRGKWENEAFFGQGTRLTVV.